This T cell receptor beta chain was captured by sequencing in a study of T cells after yellow fever vaccination. As for the study in general: SMART-Seq v4 Ultra Low Input served to prepare low-cell-number fractions.

This clonotype was detected only a few times. Germline CDR1 reads SGHRS; CDR2 reads YFSETQ. V shed 6 bases and J shed 8 bases, with 12 bases lying between them. The CDR3 extends over 12 amino acids. Researchers made TCR cDNA using 5'RACE template switching, and this step added a universal primer site and UMIs. TCRdb ran MiXCR on the 5' RACE reads and lists one entry per CDR3 protein. Of under 600,000 distinct CDR3 sequences listed, approximately 12% are singletons. The specimen was PBMCs, collected on the day of the yellow fever booster vaccination. This sequence was found in a man aged 25 to 45 who received the YFV17D yellow fever vaccine. The rearrangement joins TRBV5-1 to TRBJ2-1; no firm D call. The CDR3 region has the DNA TGCGCCAGCACTTCCACTCGCGATGAGCAGTTCTTC. Translated, it gives CASTSTRDEQFF.